This T cell receptor beta chain is from a study of OX40 agonist ivuxolimab in advanced cancers. The wider study: Allowance was made for prior anti-PD-1, anti-PD-L1 or anti-CTLA-4 therapy, and roughly 39% had some. Overall study findings and caveats: Expanded clones belonging to CD8+ T cells outnumbered, on average, those of CD4+.

V lost 3 bases and J lost 4, with 13 bases in between. The CDR3 has 14 residues. Germline CDR1 and CDR2: SGDLS and YYNGEE. Blood draws occurred at baseline, cycle 4 day 1, and cycle 7 day 1. The method was immunoSEQ multiplex PCR; TCRdb's version includes in-frame clones alone and lacks a portion of them. The table includes about 63,000 clones, roughly nine tenths detected once. Comment on this clone: Its target is unknown.

The sample consisted of CD4+ or CD8+ T cells sorted from blood, taken in a trial of the OX40 agonist ivuxolimab. This chain joins TRBV9 and TRBJ1-1; D gene ambiguous. This TCR derives from an adult with an advanced solid tumor such as melanoma, head and neck, liver or kidney cancer. CDR3 in amino acids: CASSDHPAFTEAFF. The DNA for the CDR3 is TGTGCCAGCAGCGACCACCCGGCGTTCACTGAAGCTTTCTTT.